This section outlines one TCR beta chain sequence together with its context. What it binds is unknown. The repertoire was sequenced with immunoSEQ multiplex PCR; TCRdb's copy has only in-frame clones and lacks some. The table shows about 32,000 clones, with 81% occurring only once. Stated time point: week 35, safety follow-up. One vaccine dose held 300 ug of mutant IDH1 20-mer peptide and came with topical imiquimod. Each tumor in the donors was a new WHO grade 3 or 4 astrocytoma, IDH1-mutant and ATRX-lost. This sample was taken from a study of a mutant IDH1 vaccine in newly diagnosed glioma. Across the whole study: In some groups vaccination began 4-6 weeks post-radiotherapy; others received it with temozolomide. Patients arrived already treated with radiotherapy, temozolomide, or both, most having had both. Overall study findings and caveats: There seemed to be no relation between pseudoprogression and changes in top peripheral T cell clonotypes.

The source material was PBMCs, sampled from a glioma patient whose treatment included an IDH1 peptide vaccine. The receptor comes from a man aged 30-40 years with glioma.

CDR3 in DNA: TGCGCCAGCAGCCCCTTAACACCCGGGGACGAGCAGTACTTC. This sequence encodes CASSPLTPGDEQYF. The rearrangement links TRBV5-1 to TRBJ2-7; maybe TRBD2 (5 bases). This CDR3 region has 14 residues. Germline CDR1 reads SGHRS; CDR2 reads YFSETQ. V gave up 4 bases and J gave up 5 bases, with 16 bases separating them. The entire variable domain, with the rest obtained from reference TRBV5-1 and TRBJ2-7, is as follows: KAGVTQTPRYLIKTRGQQVTLSCSPISGHRSVSWYQQTPGQGLQFLFEYFSETQRNKGNFPGRFSGRQFSNSRSEMNVSTLELGDSALYLCASSPLTPGDEQYFGPGTRLTVT.